Here is one T cell receptor (beta chain) with its context. Its antigen remains unknown. Treatment here: roughly nine-day PBMC culture with coronavirus spike peptide pools or control peptides (ViraFEST assay). Researchers grew the cells for approximately 9 days and then pulled out CD4+ T cells by negative selection. The data were obtained in a study of vaccination and CD4 T cells after COVID-19. With the Oncomine TCR Beta short-read assay, DNA from cultured CD4+ T cells was sequenced. TCRdb passed the PCR reads through MiXCR, listing each CDR3 protein once. The table has fewer than 15,000 distinct CDR3 sequences, under 55% seen once. The CDR3 is 16 amino acids. Trimming left V 2 bases short and J 0 bases short, with 11 bases between.

The sequence was collected from a human donor who had recovered from COVID-19. The starting material was CD4+ T cells from blood, cultured in vitro, obtained after SARS-CoV-2 vaccination. The chain couples TRBV12-3 or TRBV12-4 to TRBJ1-3; D ambiguous. CDR3 bases: TGTGCCAGCAGTTTAAACGGCGTTAACTCTGGAAACACCATATATTTT. Protein product: CASSLNGVNSGNTIYF.